The clone carrying this TCR beta chain was counted ten times or more. As yet, its antigen is unknown. Two-round multiplex PCR amplified TCR beta CDR3 from genomic DNA. Primers (each specific to one TRBV or TRBJ gene) were used in first-round PCR. TCRdb independently ran MiXCR on the multiplex PCR reads; one entry per CDR3 protein. The profile covers under 55,000 distinct CDR3 sequences, with under 45% appearing a single time and about 8.3% taken by the ten largest. The data were taken from a study of prognosis after radiotherapy for stage I lung cancer. Study-level background: The enrollment of patients with stage I non-small cell lung cancer occurred between April 2018 and 2019. Newly diagnosed primary stage I lung tumors were found in 11 to 15 patients, while oligometastatic NSCLC after surgical resection of the primary tumor was found in five. Aged roughly 50 to 85 years, with a median of roughly 78 years, the patients were approximately twelve men and roughly six women. Overall study findings and caveats: In the expanded TCR clones, tumor specificity was not determined.

The V end lost 7 bases, the J end lost 7 bases, and 14 bases lay between the germline ends. CDR1 and CDR2 (germline): SNHLY, FYNNEI. The CDR3 is 13 amino acids. The origin of this receptor is a donor aged 50 or older with non-small cell lung cancer. The sequencing here drew on PBMCs, taken before or after stereotactic body radiation therapy (not recorded which). The chain combines TRBV2 with TRBJ1-5; D is perhaps TRBD1 (6 bases). The CDR3, as DNA: TGTGCCAGCACCAGGACAGTCCGGCAGCCCCAGCATTTT. Translated: CASTRTVRQPQHF. Based on the CDR3 plus reference TRBV2 and TRBJ1-5, the full variable domain is EPEVTQTPSHQVTQMGQEVILRCVPISNHLYFYWYRQILGQKVEFLVSFYNNEISEKSEIFDDQFSVERPDGSNFTLKIRSTKLEDSAMYFCASTRTVRQPQHFGDGTRLSIL.